The clone carrying this T cell receptor beta chain qualifies as medium-sized. Its matching antigen is unknown. This sample stems from a study of STAT5B mutations in CD4+ large granular lymphocyte leukemia. Study results and limitations: Compared with healthy controls (2/35), patient top clones favored TRBV06 (8/27).

CDR3 size: 20 residues. Trimming at V came to 0 bases and at J to 5 bases, leaving 16 bases not matched to a gene. Per the germline V gene, CDR1 is GTSNPN and CDR2 is SVGIG (reference sequence). Clones were read by immunoSEQ multiplex PCR, and TCRdb kept only the in-frame ones, dropping some. In the table there are around 21,000 clones, around 75% of which are singletons. This receptor was taken from a human donor in good health. V is TRBV30 and J is TRBJ2-2, with 12 nucleotides matching TRBD2. Sequencing input: CD4+ T cells from blood buffy coats. The CDR3 nucleotides are TGTGCCTGGAGTGTCCCGCGGGCTAGCGGGAGGGCGGTTAAGACCGGGGAGCTGTTTTTT. It translates to CAWSVPRASGRAVKTGELFF.